These 12 T cell receptor beta chains share one sample of origin, sequenced in a study of glioma-infiltrating T cells. Amplification of TCR alpha and beta CDR3 regions from RNA used iRepertoire nested multiplex PCR. One entry per CDR3 protein results from TCRdb running MiXCR on the multiplex PCR reads. The data hold more than 20,000 distinct CDR3 sequences, with around 23% observed a single time. Input material: glioma tissue, nonneoplastic brain tissue, or PBMCs (not recorded which). These receptors all come from a human donor with low-grade glioma or glioblastoma, undergoing nonglioma brain surgery, or in good health (not recorded which).

This clonotype was recorded a few times. Just one base apart from a much larger clone, this may be a read error. The chain joins TRBV7-2 to TRBJ2-7; tentative D call: TRBD2 (6 bases). The CDR3 runs 15 residues. Per the germline V gene, CDR1 is SGHTA and CDR2 is FQGNSA. This CDR3 is CARSSPGLSSYEQYF. As DNA, the CDR3 is TGTGCCCGCAGCTCGCCGGGACTTAGCTCCTACGAGCAGTACTTC.

About this clonotype: Possible read error: a much larger clone is one base away. The chain uses TRBV2 and TRBJ1-2, with TRBD1 as a possible D gene (5 bases). Germline V gene lookup returns CDR1 SNHLY and CDR2 FYNNEI. The CDR3 is made up of 15 amino acids. V lost 6 bases, J lost 0 bases, and 14 bases lay in between. The CDR3 nucleotides read TGTGCCAGCAGGGGTCGGAGGGGAGCTAACTATGGCTACACCTTC. It yields the protein CASRGRRGANYGYTF. Complete variable domain (other parts from reference TRBV2 and TRBJ1-2): EPEVTQTPSHQVTQMGQEVILRCVPISNHLYFYWYRQILGQKVEFLVSFYNNEISEKSEIFDDQFSVERPDGSNFTLKIRSTKLEDSAMYFCASRGRRGANYGYTFGSGTRLTVV.

A word on this clonotype: A much larger clone is a single base away; this may be a read error. This chain uses TRBV7-3 with TRBJ1-2, with TRBD1 matching 8 bases. There are 15 residues in the CDR3. After removal of 2 bases from V and 4 bases from J, the junction contained 6 bases not matched to a gene. Germline assignment: CDR1 SGHTA and CDR2 FQGTGA. The CDR3 loop reads CASSLGTGSLYGYTF. CDR3 DNA sequence: TGTGCCAGCAGCTTAGGGACAGGTTCCCTCTATGGCTACACCTTC.

Of note for this clonotype: Possible read error: a much larger clone is one base away. The V gene is TRBV18, the J gene TRBJ2-5; D is unclear. Between the trimmed V and J ends, which lost 1 base and 5 bases, there was a span of 11 bases. There are 14 residues in the CDR3. CDR1 and CDR2 from the germline V gene are KGHSH and LQKENI. CDR3 protein: CASSPHNSVETQYF. The CDR3 bases are TGTGCCAGCTCACCACACAACAGCGTCGAGACCCAGTACTTC. The full variable domain, in which reference TRBV18 and TRBJ2-5 provide the parts outside the CDR3, is NAGVMQNPRHLVRRRGQEARLRCSPMKGHSHVYWYRQLPEEGLKFMVYLQKENIIDESGMPKERFSAEFPKEGPSILRIQQVVRGDSAAYFCASSPHNSVETQYFGPGTRLLVL.

This clonotype was seen only a few times. The CDR3 region has the DNA TGCAGCGTGGCGGGCTCCTACAATGAGCAGTTCTTC. This encodes CSVAGSYNEQFF. This chain joins TRBV29-1 and TRBJ2-1, with a possible D match to TRBD2 (5 bases). The CDR3 loop spans 12 amino acids. Per germline, CDR1 SQVTM and CDR2 ANQGSEA. V lost 6 bases and J 0 bases, leaving 6 bases between the germline ends.

A remark on this clonotype: A much larger clonotype is one base distant, so this may be a read error. The rearrangement links TRBV20-1 to TRBJ2-1; 10 nucleotides line up with TRBD2. V shed 2 bases and J 13 bases; nucleotides not matched to a gene: 11. This CDR3 contains 14 residues. Germline-derived CDR1 and CDR2 are DFQATT and SNEGSKA (reference sequence). CDR3 sequence reads: CSARRTSGEETQFF. As DNA, the CDR3 is TGCAGTGCTAGACGAACTAGCGGGGAAGAGACCCAGTTCTTC.

This clonotype has only one observation. The chain uses TRBV29-1 and TRBJ2-3; perhaps TRBD1 as D (6 bases). Trimming removed 5 bases from V and 5 bases from J, with 14 bases in between. Germline lookup yields CDR1 SQVTM and CDR2 ANQGSEA. This CDR3 is 13 amino acids long. The CDR3 DNA follows: TGCAGCGTTCTTCTGGGGGCGGGAGATACGCAGTATTTT. Its protein is CSVLLGAGDTQYF.

This clonotype was seen ten or more times. The chain combines TRBV5-1 with TRBJ1-3, with D hard to call. With 2 bases removed from V and 1 base from J, the gap between germline ends came to 7 bases. The CDR3 has 14 residues. In germline, CDR1 is SGHRS, CDR2 YFSETQ. The CDR3 DNA follows: TGCGCCAGCAGCTTCGAGATGTCTGGAAACACCATATATTTT. This codes for CASSFEMSGNTIYF.

By sample share, this clonotype is medium-sized. This chain connects TRBV6-1 to TRBJ2-7, with 7 bases that match TRBD1. Trimming took 6 bases from V and 2 from J; bases not matched to a gene: 7. The germline gives CDR1 MNHNS, CDR2 SASEGT. This CDR3 has 14 residues. CDR3 residues: CASSGWGQTYEQYF. The DNA for the CDR3 is TGTGCCAGCAGCGGGTGGGGACAGACCTACGAGCAGTACTTC.

The rearrangement links TRBV6-2 or TRBV6-3 to TRBJ2-7, with D unresolved. The germline gives CDR1 MNHEY, CDR2 SVGEGT. CDR3 size: 14 residues. V was cut by 0 bases and J by 8 bases, with 14 bases left in between. Here the CDR3 reads CASSYSLDIHQQYF. CDR3 DNA: TGTGCCAGCAGTTACTCTCTAGATATCCACCAGCAGTACTTC.

With regard to this clonotype: At one end the junction does not follow the germline gene, possibly because of a read error. This chain uses TRBV3-1 with TRBJ1-2; no clear D. CDR1 LGHDT and CDR2 YNNKEL come from the germline V gene (reference sequence). There are 12 residues in the CDR3. The CDR3 protein is CAISQGRGGYTF. The DNA of the CDR3 is TGTGCCATCAGCCAAGGGAGAGGAGGCTACACCTTC.

This clonotype has a count of ten or more. The J gene is TRBJ2-3, the V gene TRBV6-2 or TRBV6-3; D perhaps matches TRBD1 (5 bases). Per germline, CDR1 MNHEY and CDR2 SVGEGT. Trimming cost V 0 bases and J 4 bases, with 17 bases left between them. This CDR3 spans 17 amino acids. This CDR3 is CASSYSKWGPFADTQYF. In nucleotides, the CDR3 is TGTGCCAGCAGTTACTCGAAGTGGGGCCCCTTCGCAGATACGCAGTATTTT.